Here is one T cell receptor beta chain with its context. It has no known antigen specificity. Nothing much larger sits one base from this clone, and base qualities are not available. V was cut back by 4 bases and J by 0 bases, leaving a gap of 11 bases between them. The CDR3 spans 15 residues, from the cysteine through the phenylalanine. Kept here is only the CDR3 DNA, which spans 45 bases and is read in frame from base 1. For CDR1 and CDR2, the germline V gene lists SGDLS and YYNGEE. Two rounds of multiplex PCR were performed to amplify the TCR beta CDR3 region from genomic DNA. The first PCR round used primers specific to each TRBV and TRBJ gene, and the primer sequences were filed in Chinese patent CN105087789A. Universal primers were used in the second round of PCR. The Roche High Pure PCR Template Preparation Kit was used to extract genomic DNA from the frozen PBMCs. An Illumina HiSeq 3000 was used to sequence the libraries paired-end with 151 bp reads. The paper's processing steps were these. CutAdapt was used to remove raw reads lacking the multiplex PCR primer sequences. Using PEAR, the high-quality paired reads were merged into contigs. By alignment to reference sequences, MiXCR assigned TRB V, D and J gene segments to each contig. To remove sequencing errors, CDR3 sequences were clustered according to base quality and sequence similarity. Diversity was calculated as Shannon entropy divided by the natural log of the number of productive TCR sequences. To get clonality, Shannon entropy was divided by the natural log of the number of unique clonotypes, and that result was subtracted from one. Using the Youden index from ROC curves, the researchers picked the repertoire-metric cut-offs for progression-free survival, and all analyses were carried out in R 3.5.3. The raw public data were reprocessed by TCRdb itself: fastp quality trimming at Q25, MiXCR clonotype calling, in-frame beta chains only. All rows with the same CDR3 protein become a single entry with the most common DNA and genes. TCRdb assigned the V and J calls; the authors' analysis was not used. The table for this sample lists about 24,000 distinct CDR3 sequences; 35% to 40% of them were counted only once. Less than 65% of the sample is in the top ten clones.

This entry is derived from a study of prognosis after radiotherapy for stage I lung cancer listed by TCRdb under 2021. Regarding the complete study: Between early 2018 and January 2019, 15 to 20 stage I NSCLC patients were enrolled in Nanjing, China. The study included 11 to 15 patients with newly diagnosed primary stage I lung tumors and several with oligometastatic NSCLC after surgical resection of the primary tumor. Every patient was regarded as medically inoperable, because of comorbidities in some 13 cases and refusal of surgery in 7 cases. The cohort comprised roughly 13 men and six or seven women with a median age of 74.5 years, ranging from roughly 53 to 84 years. On tumor histology, twelve patients had adenocarcinoma and several had squamous cell carcinoma. SBRT was given in 3 to 5 fractions with a biologically effective dose of at least 100 Gy, using image-guided IMRT or VMAT. In every patient, SBRT was given without any concurrent therapy. After SBRT, distant metastases developed in about 20% of the 19 patients at a median of around seven months, while the remaining 15 patients had no significant progression. The study profiled peripheral blood TCR beta repertoires from stage I NSCLC patients before and after stereotactic body radiotherapy and related them to distant failure. The study sequenced about 40 blood samples from some 20 patients, one before and one after SBRT per patient. The investigation overall reported the following: No adjustment for multiple comparisons was applied to any of the reported P values. Unique TCR clone counts fell after SBRT (median about 9,700 before versus under 8,000 after; Wilcoxon paired P=0.011). Post-SBRT Shannon entropy and its change from baseline were lower in patients who developed distant metastases; baseline Shannon entropy was not associated with metastases. TRBV and TRBJ usage frequencies reportedly varied with metastasis status, involving two V genes at baseline and nine V and two J genes after SBRT. Whether the expanded TCR clones were tumor-specific was not determined. Limitations of the study included a small cohort and short follow-up, and the study findings need independent validation.

A history of other malignancies or of prior chemotherapy or radiotherapy was absent in all patients, and node-negative disease was shown on CT and PET/CT in all patients. At each of the two time points, 6 to 7.5 milliliters of peripheral venous blood were collected into EDTA tubes. Ficoll-Paque Plus density-gradient centrifugation was used to isolate PBMCs. Right after collection, samples were placed at -80 degrees C and kept there until analysis. The chain is encoded by TRBV9 joined to TRBJ1-3; a confident D gene designation cannot be given. This receptor was identified in a donor over 45 with non-small cell lung cancer. Sequenced here: PBMCs, sampled before or after stereotactic body radiation therapy (not recorded which). The DNA sequence is as follows: TGTGCCAGCAGCCCCTTGGAGGGCTCTGGAAACACCATATATTTT. Its protein product is CASSPLEGSGNTIYF.